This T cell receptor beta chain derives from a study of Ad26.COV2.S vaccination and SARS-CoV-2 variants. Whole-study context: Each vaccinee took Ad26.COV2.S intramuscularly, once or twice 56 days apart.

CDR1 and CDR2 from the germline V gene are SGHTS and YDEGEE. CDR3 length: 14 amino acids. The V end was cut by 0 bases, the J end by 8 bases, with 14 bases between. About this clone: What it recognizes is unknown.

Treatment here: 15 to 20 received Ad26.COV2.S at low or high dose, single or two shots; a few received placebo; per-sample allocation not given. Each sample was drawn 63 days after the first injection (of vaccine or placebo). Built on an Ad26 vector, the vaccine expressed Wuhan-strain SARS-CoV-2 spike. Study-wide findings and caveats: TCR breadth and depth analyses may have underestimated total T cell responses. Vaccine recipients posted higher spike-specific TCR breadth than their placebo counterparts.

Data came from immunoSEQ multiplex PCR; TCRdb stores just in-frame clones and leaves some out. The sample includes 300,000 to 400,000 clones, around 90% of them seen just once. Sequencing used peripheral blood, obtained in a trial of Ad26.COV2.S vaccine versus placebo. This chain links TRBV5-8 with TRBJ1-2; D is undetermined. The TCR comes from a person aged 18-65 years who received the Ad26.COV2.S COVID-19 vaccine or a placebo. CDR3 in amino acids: CASSLGTLVTGYTF. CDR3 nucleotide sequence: TGTGCCAGCAGCTTGGGGACTCTTGTAACGGGCTACACCTTC. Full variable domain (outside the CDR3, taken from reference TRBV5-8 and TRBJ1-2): EAGVTQSPTHLIKTRGQQATLRCSPISGHTSVYWYQQALGLGLQFLLWYDEGEERNRGNFPPRFSGRQFPNYSSELNVNALELEDSALYLCASSLGTLVTGYTFGSGTRLTVV.